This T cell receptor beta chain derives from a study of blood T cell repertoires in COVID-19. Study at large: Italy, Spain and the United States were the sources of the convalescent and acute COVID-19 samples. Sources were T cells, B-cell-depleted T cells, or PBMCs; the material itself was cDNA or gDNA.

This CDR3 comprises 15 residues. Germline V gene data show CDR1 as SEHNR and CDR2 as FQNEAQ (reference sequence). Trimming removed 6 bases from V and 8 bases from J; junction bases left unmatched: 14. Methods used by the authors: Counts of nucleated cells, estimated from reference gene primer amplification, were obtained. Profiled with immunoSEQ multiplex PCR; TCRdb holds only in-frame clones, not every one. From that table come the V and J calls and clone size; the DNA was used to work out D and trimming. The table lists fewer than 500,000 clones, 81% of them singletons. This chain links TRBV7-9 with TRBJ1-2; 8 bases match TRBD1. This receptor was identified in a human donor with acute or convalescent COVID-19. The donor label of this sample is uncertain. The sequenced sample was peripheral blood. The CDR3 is CASSHEDRAVGGYTF. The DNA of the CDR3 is TGTGCCAGCAGTCATGAGGACAGGGCGGTTGGAGGCTACACCTTC.